This entry concerns a single T cell receptor (beta chain). Original processing notes: Counts of nucleated cells, estimated from reference gene primer amplification, were obtained. Profiling relied on immunoSEQ multiplex PCR, and the TCRdb table lists in-frame clones only, not all of them. V and J calls and clone size are given by that table; D and trimming were obtained from the DNA. The sample yields some 210,000 clones, about nine tenths seen once. The V and J ends lost 2 bases and 2 bases, in that order; junction bases with no gene match: 5. The CDR3 is made up of 16 amino acids. Germline V CDR1 and CDR2: SGHTA, FQGTGA. This sample is drawn from a study of blood T cell repertoires in COVID-19. Study as a whole: The United States, Italy and Spain were the sources of the acute and convalescent COVID-19 samples.

This sequence originates from a man aged 60 to 69 who had recovered from COVID-19. Sample: peripheral blood. The V call is TRBV7-3, the J call TRBJ2-3; 9 positions match TRBD1. The CDR3: CASSLLDRGITDTQYF. In DNA form, the CDR3 reads TGTGCCAGCAGCTTATTGGACAGGGGTATCACAGATACGCAGTATTTT.